A single sample gave rise to the 25 T cell receptor beta chains below, sequenced in a study of cytomegalovirus exposure and HLA in healthy donors. PCR was performed using 60 Vbeta and 13 Jbeta primers. This table comes from immunoSEQ multiplex PCR, and its TCRdb copy is limited to in-frame clones, with some not included. Of around 120,000 clones listed, under 80% were seen once; the top ten hold 11%. Sequencing input: PBMCs. These TCRs come from a woman aged 45-60 years in good health and CMV-seropositive.

The chain recombines TRBV7-8 with TRBJ2-7; 7 nucleotides line up with TRBD1. Germline-derived CDR1 and CDR2 are SGHVS and FQNEAQ. The CDR3 loop spans 14 amino acids. V dropped 1 base and J dropped 2; count of bases not matched to a gene: 2. In DNA, the CDR3 is TGTGCCAGCAGCTTAGTAGGGGGCACCTACGAGCAGTACTTC. It specifies CASSLVGGTYEQYF.

This rearrangement joins TRBV30 to TRBJ1-5, with D possibly matching TRBD1 (6 bases). The V gene's germline CDR1 is GTSNPN and CDR2 SVGIG (reference sequence). With 4 bases removed from V and 5 bases from J, the gap between germline ends came to 12 bases. The CDR3 is 13 residues long. For the CDR3, the DNA is TGTGCCTGGACCCCGGACAGAGATCAGCCCCAGCATTTT. Its translation: CAWTPDRDQPQHF.

The chain recombines TRBV2 with TRBJ1-2, with D unresolved. The V end was cut by 6 bases, the J end by 4 bases, with 6 bases between. Germline loops: CDR1 SNHLY, CDR2 FYNNEI. This CDR3 is 11 amino acids long. The CDR3 DNA reads TGTGCCAGCAGCTACAGCTATGGCTACACCTTC. Amino acid sequence: CASSYSYGYTF. Complete variable domain (other parts from reference TRBV2 and TRBJ1-2): EPEVTQTPSHQVTQMGQEVILRCVPISNHLYFYWYRQILGQKVEFLVSFYNNEISEKSEIFDDQFSVERPDGSNFTLKIRSTKLEDSAMYFCASSYSYGYTFGSGTRLTVV.

V is TRBV18 and J is TRBJ2-5; 12 bases are a match to TRBD2. The CDR3 length is 16 residues. J lost 2 bases, V lost 1 base, and 2 bases had no gene match. Germline V gene sequence: CDR1 KGHSH, CDR2 LQKENI. As DNA, the CDR3 is TGTGCCAGCTCACCACAACTAGCGGGGGGACAAGAGACCCAGTACTTC. Translation: CASSPQLAGGQETQYF.

The genes are TRBV14 and TRBJ2-5; D might be TRBD1 (6 bases). The CDR3 sequence is 14 residues long. CDR1 and CDR2 from the germline V gene are SGHDN and FVKESK. The ends were cut back, 4 bases at V and 4 bases at J, with 13 bases in the middle. The CDR3 protein is CASSRQAGGETQYF. Written as DNA, the CDR3 is TGTGCCAGCAGCCGACAGGCCGGAGGAGAGACCCAGTACTTC.

The chain employs TRBV12-5 and TRBJ1-5; TRBD1 agrees at 8 bases. V was clipped by 5 bases and J by 0 bases; unmatched bases: 3. CDR1 is LGHNT, CDR2 FRNRAP, per germline. The CDR3 has 15 amino acids. The DNA of the CDR3 is TGTGCTAGTGGTCCCGACAGGGGTAGCAATCAGCCCCAGCATTTT. Its protein product is CASGPDRGSNQPQHF.

The chain carries TRBV28 and TRBJ2-7; a weak D match, TRBD1 (5 bases). Per germline, CDR1 MDHEN and CDR2 SYDVKM. The CDR3 covers 13 residues. Trimming took 3 bases from V and 2 from J, leaving 8 bases between them. The CDR3 sequence is CASSFTGPYEQYF. In DNA form, the CDR3 reads TGTGCCAGCAGTTTTACAGGCCCCTACGAGCAGTACTTC. The variable domain in full, with the rest retrieved from reference TRBV28 and TRBJ2-7, is DVKVTQSSRYLVKRTGEKVFLECVQDMDHENMFWYRQDPGLGLRLIYFSYDVKMKEKGDIPEGYSVSREKKERFSLILESASTNQTSMYLCASSFTGPYEQYFGPGTRLTVT.

The gene calls are TRBV7-9 and TRBJ2-3; no clear D gene. CDR1 and CDR2 from the germline V gene are SEHNR and FQNEAQ (reference sequence). The CDR3 length is 14 residues. With 1 base removed from V and 2 bases from J, the gap between germline ends came to 7 bases. CDR3: CASSLVPYTDTQYF. In DNA form, the CDR3 reads TGTGCCAGCAGCTTAGTCCCGTACACAGATACGCAGTATTTT.

This clone came up once. This chain connects TRBV7-8 to TRBJ2-2, with 8 bases identical to TRBD2. Germline-derived CDR1 and CDR2 are SGHVS and FQNEAQ. The CDR3 is 16 residues long. The trim removed 2 bases at V and 6 bases at J, leaving 8 bases unmatched. For the CDR3, the DNA is TGTGCCAGCAGCTTATCGGCGGGAGGATTCTCCGGGGAGCTGTTTTTT. Protein sequence: CASSLSAGGFSGELFF.

The genes are TRBV7-2 and TRBJ2-7; 10 nucleotides match TRBD2. The CDR3 extends over 15 amino acids. Germline trimming cut 5 bases from V and 4 bases from J; bases unmatched to any gene: 8. Per germline, CDR1 SGHTA and CDR2 FQGNSA. The CDR3 DNA reads TGTGCCAGCAGCGAGACTAGCGGGCTTGGATACGAGCAGTACTTC. Encoded protein: CASSETSGLGYEQYF.

V and J are TRBV6-5 and TRBJ2-7; 8 positions agree with TRBD1. The CDR3 length is 16 residues. V trimming: 6 bases; J trimming: 0 bases; junction bases outside the gene matches: 10. The germline gives CDR1 MNHEY, CDR2 SVGAGI. The CDR3 sequence is CASSYASGQDSYEQYF. The CDR3 DNA is TGTGCCAGCAGCTACGCCTCGGGACAGGACTCCTACGAGCAGTACTTC.

The chain has TRBV19 and TRBJ1-2; D is unresolved. Germline CDR1 is LNHDA and CDR2 is SQIVND (reference sequence). The CDR3 length is 15 residues. The ends were cut back, 0 bases at V and 3 bases at J, with 11 bases in the middle. The chain's CDR3 is CASSIDYRAYYGYTF. The CDR3 coding sequence is TGTGCCAGTAGTATAGATTATAGAGCCTACTATGGCTACACCTTC.

This clone occurred once. CDR3 nucleotides: TGTGCCAGCAGCTTAGCTCAGGGGCCGGGTCGGGCTGAAGCTTTCTTT. It translates to CASSLAQGPGRAEAFF. The V and J genes are TRBV7-2 and TRBJ1-1; TRBD1 is a possible D gene (6 bases). The CDR3 has 16 amino acids. Trimming removed 0 bases from V and 6 bases from J, with 17 bases in between. Germline V gives CDR1 SGHTA, CDR2 FQGNSA.

The chain recombines TRBV28 with TRBJ1-4, with D maybe TRBD1 (5 bases). V was pared by 8 bases and J by 6 bases, with 13 bases between. CDR3 length: 13 residues. Germline lookup yields CDR1 MDHEN and CDR2 SYDVKM. This CDR3 reads CASLRQNDEKLFF. The CDR3 DNA reads as TGTGCCAGCCTGAGACAGAATGATGAAAAACTGTTTTTT.

The chain links TRBV28 to TRBJ1-1; D is perhaps TRBD1 (6 bases). CDR1 MDHEN and CDR2 SYDVKM come from the germline V gene. Trimming pared 9 bases from V and 2 bases from J, leaving 16 bases between. The CDR3 runs 14 residues. In nucleotides, the CDR3 is TGTGCCAGTACGAGCGGGGGGGCCAACACTGAAGCTTTCTTT. Its translation: CASTSGGANTEAFF. Complete variable domain (other parts from reference TRBV28 and TRBJ1-1): DVKVTQSSRYLVKRTGEKVFLECVQDMDHENMFWYRQDPGLGLRLIYFSYDVKMKEKGDIPEGYSVSREKKERFSLILESASTNQTSMYLCASTSGGANTEAFFGQGTRLTVV.

The table lists this clone with a count of one. The V call is TRBV5-4, the J call TRBJ1-1, with 7 bases fitting TRBD1. CDR3 length equals 15 residues. CDR1 and CDR2 from the germline V gene are SGHNT and YYREEE (reference sequence). V lost 3 bases to trimming and J lost 4 bases; unmatched junction nucleotides: 9. CDR3 region: CASSSDDRAATEAFF. CDR3 DNA sequence: TGTGCCAGCAGCTCAGATGACAGGGCTGCCACTGAAGCTTTCTTT. Full variable domain (outside the CDR3, taken from reference TRBV5-4 and TRBJ1-1): ETGVTQSPTHLIKTRGQQVTLRCSSQSGHNTVSWYQQALGQGPQFIFQYYREEENGRGNFPPRFSGLQFPNYSSELNVNALELDDSALYLCASSSDDRAATEAFFGQGTRLTVV.

Only one count was recorded for this clone. The gene calls are TRBV7-2 and TRBJ1-1; 7 nucleotides line up with TRBD1. The ends lost 5 bases at V and 7 bases at J; junction bases unmatched: 4. Germline V gene lookup returns CDR1 SGHTA and CDR2 FQGNSA. The CDR3 is made up of 12 amino acids. The CDR3 protein is CASSPTGLEAFF. CDR3 nucleotide sequence: TGTGCCAGCAGCCCGACAGGGCTTGAAGCTTTCTTT.

The chain combines TRBV19 with TRBJ2-7; maybe TRBD1 (5 bases). The CDR3 loop spans 15 amino acids. Germline V gene sequence: CDR1 LNHDA, CDR2 SQIVND (reference sequence). Trimming removed 3 bases at V and 3 bases at J, with 15 bases between. The CDR3 DNA reads as TGTGCCAGTAGTATTACCAGGGCGGCTCACTACGAGCAGTACTTC. This codes for CASSITRAAHYEQYF. Complete variable domain (other parts from reference TRBV19 and TRBJ2-7): DGGITQSPKYLFRKEGQNVTLSCEQNLNHDAMYWYRQDPGQGLRLIYYSQIVNDFQKGDIAEGYSVSREKKESFPLTVTSAQKNPTAFYLCASSITRAAHYEQYFGPGTRLTVT.

This chain links TRBV28 with TRBJ2-5; D possibly corresponds to TRBD1 (6 bases). Between the trimmed V and J ends, which lost 2 bases and 3 bases, there was a span of 10 bases. Germline-derived CDR1 and CDR2 are MDHEN and SYDVKM. The CDR3 runs to 14 residues. CDR3 amino acids: CASSLTGRKETQYF. As DNA, the CDR3 is TGTGCCAGCAGTTTAACAGGGAGAAAAGAGACCCAGTACTTC.

This clone has only a few counts. In the same sample, other DNA sequences code for this CDR3. The V call is TRBV7-9, the J call TRBJ1-1; 7 bases fit TRBD1. The trim removed 1 base at V and 1 base at J, leaving 0 bases unmatched. There are 14 residues in the CDR3. Germline-derived CDR1 and CDR2 are SEHNR and FQNEAQ (reference sequence). CDR3 in DNA: TGTGCCAGCAGCTTAGACAGGGGGAACACTGAAGCTTTCTTT. Translated: CASSLDRGNTEAFF.

The genes are TRBV29-1 and TRBJ1-2; 8 nucleotides agree with TRBD1. The CDR3 loop spans 13 amino acids. The germline V gene has CDR1 SQVTM and CDR2 ANQGSEA. Trimming at V came to 4 bases and at J to 2 bases, leaving 3 bases not matched to a gene. CDR3 in DNA: TGCAGCGTTGGTCAGGGGGCCAACTATGGCTACACCTTC. This encodes CSVGQGANYGYTF. Together with reference TRBV29-1 and TRBJ1-2, the CDR3 gives the full variable domain: SAVISQKPSRDICQRGTSLTIQCQVDSQVTMMFWYRQQPGQSLTLIATANQGSEATYESGFVIDKFPISRPNLTFSTLTVSNMSPEDSSIYLCSVGQGANYGYTFGSGTRLTVV.

The chain joins TRBV5-4 to TRBJ1-1, with D possibly matching TRBD1 (5 bases). V was cut by 5 bases and J by 10 bases, with 15 bases left in between. Germline-derived CDR1 and CDR2 are SGHNT and YYREEE (reference sequence). The length of the CDR3 is 12 residues. The CDR3 DNA reads TGTGCCAGCAGTTACCCAGGGATTCGAGCTTTCTTT. It codes for CASSYPGIRAFF.

The J gene is TRBJ2-1, the V gene TRBV19; 9 nucleotides line up with TRBD2. The V segment lost 1 base and the J segment 1 base; nucleotides outside the gene matches: 5. The germline gives CDR1 LNHDA, CDR2 SQIVND (reference sequence). This CDR3 is 17 amino acids long. CDR3 loop: CASSIVTSGLSYNEQFF. The CDR3 nucleotides read TGTGCCAGTAGTATAGTAACTAGCGGGCTATCCTACAATGAGCAGTTCTTC.

This clone was counted between two and nine times. CDR3 DNA sequence: TGCAGTGCTCGGACTAGCGGTCCCTGGTACTTC. Residues: CSARTSGPWYF. V is TRBV20-1 and J is TRBJ2-5; 10 bases fit TRBD2. The CDR3 covers 11 residues. Trimming removed 5 bases from V and 13 bases from J; junction bases left unmatched: 7. Germline CDR1 reads DFQATT; CDR2 reads SNEGSKA (reference sequence).

This clone has more than one count but fewer than ten. For the CDR3, the DNA is TGTGCCAGCAGCTCGCGACGGGCAACTAATGAAAAACTGTTTTTT. It yields the protein CASSSRRATNEKLFF. This chain uses TRBV7-2 with TRBJ1-4, with D uncertain. The CDR3 runs to 15 residues. Germline values: CDR1 SGHTA, CDR2 FQGNSA. Trimming removed 4 bases from V and 0 bases from J, with 9 bases in between.